The 29 T cell receptor beta chains reported below all come from one sample, sequenced in a study of shared clonotypes between healthy human individuals. Measured with immunoSEQ multiplex PCR; TCRdb has only the in-frame clones, and not every one. The sample carries over 2,000,000 clones, 90% to 95% recorded once. Positive CCR7 selection of CD45RO-negative cells yielded the naive CD8 cells, and terminally differentiated effector memory CD45RA+ cells were excluded. Specimen: naive CD8+ T cells from PBMCs. All receptors derive from a man between 18 and 29 years old in good health. Some clones in this sample may be carry-over from other donors' samples.

This chain links TRBV7-9 with TRBJ1-2; the match to TRBD1 covers 9 bases. This CDR3 spans 16 amino acids. Germline assignment: CDR1 SEHNR and CDR2 FQNEAQ (reference sequence). Trimming removed 1 base from V and 5 bases from J; junction bases left unmatched: 8. CDR3 sequence (DNA): TGTGCCAGCAGCTTAGGGAACACAGGGGGCACATATGGCTACACCTTC. Its protein product is CASSLGNTGGTYGYTF.

The rearrangement links TRBV28 to TRBJ2-7; no reliable D call. From germline, CDR1 is MDHEN and CDR2 SYDVKM. The length of the CDR3 is 15 residues. Trimming took 5 bases from V and 2 from J, leaving 16 bases between them. CDR3 sequence: CASSPTENPTYEQYF. The CDR3 DNA is TGTGCCAGCAGTCCCACCGAGAACCCAACCTACGAGCAGTACTTC.

Details on this clone: Other DNA sequences in this sample translate to the same CDR3. The chain uses TRBV7-3 and TRBJ1-3; D ambiguous. The CDR3 runs 14 residues. V was pared by 0 bases and J by 0 bases, with 3 bases between. CDR1 SGHTA and CDR2 FQGTGA come from the germline V gene. The CDR3 sequence: CASSLTGSGNTIYF. CDR3 coding DNA: TGTGCCAGCAGCTTAACAGGCTCTGGAAACACCATATATTTT.

V is TRBV11-1 and J is TRBJ2-7; D call uncertain. Germline CDR1 is SGHAT and CDR2 is FQDESV (reference sequence). The length of the CDR3 is 14 residues. Trimming took 3 bases from V and 2 from J, leaving 11 bases between them. CDR3 coding DNA: TGTGCCAGCAGCTTTGAACTTGGGGCCTACGAGCAGTACTTC. It codes for CASSFELGAYEQYF.

The CDR3, as DNA: TGTGCCAGCAATTGGGGCGCCGCAATTACCTACGAGCAGTACTTC. Translation: CASNWGAAITYEQYF. The chain couples TRBV6-1 to TRBJ2-7; perhaps TRBD1 as D (5 bases). Germline V lookup: CDR1 MNHNS, CDR2 SASEGT. V dropped 7 bases and J dropped 2 bases, with 18 bases sitting between them. The CDR3 has 15 amino acids.

This sequence joins TRBV21-1 and TRBJ1-3; the D call in the table, TRBD1, was not verified against the DNA. TRBV21-1 is a pseudogene. The CDR3 spans 17 residues. CDR3 DNA: TGTGCCAGCAGCAAAAAAAGGACAGGGCACTCTGGAAACACCATATATTTT. Its translation: CASSKKRTGHSGNTIYF.

This chain uses TRBV27 with TRBJ1-5; D remains unclear. The germline V gene encodes CDR1 MNHEY and CDR2 SMNVEV (reference sequence). This CDR3 has 14 amino acids. V was trimmed by 6 bases and J by 3 bases, leaving 12 bases between them. The CDR3 reads CASSYSSPNQPQHF. The CDR3 nucleotides are TGTGCCAGCAGCTACTCCTCCCCCAATCAGCCCCAGCATTTT.

This chain joins TRBV25-1 and TRBJ2-7; maybe TRBD2 (5 bases). V lost 7 bases to trimming and J lost 3 bases, with 16 bases between them. Germline-derived CDR1 and CDR2 are MGHDK and SYGVNS. The CDR3 loop spans 14 amino acids. The CDR3 nucleotides read TGTGCCAGCAATGATGGCGGGTCATTCTACGAGCAGTACTTC. Translation gives CASNDGGSFYEQYF.

The CDR3 spells CATSSGSRGQYPLDGYTF. The CDR3 DNA reads as TGTGCCACCAGCAGTGGGTCGAGGGGACAGTACCCTTTGGATGGCTACACCTTC. This sequence joins TRBV15 and TRBJ1-2, with 7 bases that match TRBD1. Germline-derived CDR1 and CDR2 are LNHNV and YYDKDF (reference sequence). V lost 3 bases, J lost 6 bases, and 19 bases stayed unmatched. The CDR3 has 18 residues.

This clone was found once. The V and J genes are TRBV9 and TRBJ2-7; 7 nucleotides match TRBD1. The CDR3 runs 14 residues. The germline V gene encodes CDR1 SGDLS and CDR2 YYNGEE. Trimming removed 6 bases from V and 4 bases from J; junction bases left unmatched: 10. CDR3 sequence reads: CASTPGDREYEQYF. Here the CDR3 DNA reads TGTGCCAGCACCCCAGGGGACAGAGAGTACGAGCAGTACTTC.

CDR3 nucleotides: TGTGCCTGGAGGGGGACAGCTGGGGCCAACGTCCTGACTTTC. As protein: CAWRGTAGANVLTF. The chain carries TRBV30 and TRBJ2-6; TRBD1 aligns across 7 bases. The germline V gene has CDR1 GTSNPN and CDR2 SVGIG (reference sequence). The CDR3 runs to 14 residues. J lost 2 bases, V lost 3 bases, and 1 base had no gene match.

The V call is TRBV9, the J call TRBJ2-5; 7 nucleotides match TRBD1. Germline V gene lookup returns CDR1 SGDLS and CDR2 YYNGEE. The CDR3 sequence is 16 residues long. V trimming: 0 bases; J trimming: 5 bases; junction bases outside the gene matches: 10. CDR3 bases: TGTGCCAGCAGCGTAGGAGGAGACAGGGTTAGGGAGACCCAGTACTTC. This sequence encodes CASSVGGDRVRETQYF.

This clone was counted a single time. This rearrangement joins TRBV11-3 to TRBJ2-2, with no clear D. Trimming took 3 bases from V and 0 from J, leaving 2 bases between them. The length of the CDR3 is 13 residues. Germline CDR1 and CDR2: SGHNT and YENEEA. The CDR3 is CASSFPNTGELFF. CDR3 bases: TGTGCCAGCAGCTTTCCGAACACCGGGGAGCTGTTTTTT.

The chain links TRBV19 to TRBJ1-1; no clear D gene. Germline lookup yields CDR1 LNHDA and CDR2 SQIVND (reference sequence). This CDR3 comprises 14 residues. Trimming took 3 bases from V and 1 from J, leaving 9 bases between them. Here the CDR3 reads CASSIGLENTEAFF. For the CDR3, the DNA is TGTGCCAGTAGTATTGGATTGGAGAACACTGAAGCTTTCTTT.

This clone was found once. The V and J genes are TRBV29-1 and TRBJ2-7; D is uncertain. Germline lookup yields CDR1 SQVTM and CDR2 ANQGSEA. The CDR3 consists of 12 residues. V lost 5 bases and J 0 bases, leaving 8 bases between the germline ends. CDR3 amino acids: CSVHRNSYEQYF. CDR3 DNA: TGCAGCGTTCACCGAAACTCCTACGAGCAGTACTTC.

The chain is built from TRBV7-9 and TRBJ1-1; no reliable D call. The CDR3 sequence is 14 residues long. The germline gives CDR1 SEHNR, CDR2 FQNEAQ (reference sequence). The V end lost 5 bases, the J end lost 6 bases, and 16 bases lay between the germline ends. CDR3 bases: TGTGCCAGCAGCCCCGTCCGGGCAGGCGCTGAAGCTTTCTTT. It codes for CASSPVRAGAEAFF.

V usage is TRBV18 and J usage is TRBJ1-1; D unclear. Germline lookup yields CDR1 KGHSH and CDR2 LQKENI. This CDR3 is 15 amino acids long. V shed 3 bases and J shed 1 base, with 12 bases lying between them. CDR3 nucleotides: TGTGCCAGCTCACCCGAACGCTTTCAGAACACTGAAGCTTTCTTT. Translating it yields CASSPERFQNTEAFF.

The chain recombines TRBV7-8 with TRBJ1-3; weak D call: TRBD1 (6 bases). V shed 5 bases and J shed 0 bases, with 17 bases lying between them. CDR3 length equals 17 residues. From germline, CDR1 is SGHVS and CDR2 FQNEAQ. The CDR3 here is CASSPWEGVSSGNTIYF. The DNA for the CDR3 is TGTGCCAGCAGCCCCTGGGAGGGGGTGAGCTCTGGAAACACCATATATTTT.

The chain carries TRBV5-6 and TRBJ1-1; tentatively, D is TRBD1 (5 bases). CDR1 SGHDT and CDR2 YYEEEE come from the germline V gene. Trimming stripped 5 bases from V and 4 bases from J, with 9 bases between. This CDR3 is built from 12 residues. This CDR3 reads CASRAGGTEAFF. DNA of the CDR3: TGTGCCAGCAGAGCCGGGGGCACTGAAGCTTTCTTT.

The chain has TRBV7-9 and TRBJ2-7, with 8 bases lining up with TRBD2. The J segment lost 2 bases and the V segment lost 2 bases, leaving 5 bases of the junction unmatched. From germline, CDR1 is SEHNR and CDR2 FQNEAQ (reference sequence). There are 15 residues in the CDR3. CDR3 sequence: CASSLRAAGAYEQYF. The CDR3 nucleotides read TGTGCCAGCAGCTTACGAGCAGCGGGAGCCTACGAGCAGTACTTC.

In DNA, the CDR3 is TGTGCCAGCAGCTTAGAGGCGGGACTAGCGGGGCCCACCGGGGAGCTGTTTTTT. The encoded protein is CASSLEAGLAGPTGELFF. This chain uses TRBV7-3 with TRBJ2-2, with 13 bases aligning to TRBD2. The V gene's germline CDR1 is SGHTA and CDR2 FQGTGA. The V segment lost 2 bases and the J segment 4 bases; nucleotides outside the gene matches: 7. The CDR3 contains 18 residues.

The V call is TRBV28, the J call TRBJ2-3; 7 positions agree with TRBD2. Germline CDR1 is MDHEN and CDR2 is SYDVKM. The CDR3 totals 15 residues. Losses at the gene ends were 4 bases for V and 6 bases for J; bases not matched to a gene: 10. The CDR3 coding sequence is TGTGCCAGCAGTTCTGGACTAGAGGTCATCGATACGCAGTATTTT. Translated, it gives CASSSGLEVIDTQYF.

The chain uses TRBV5-6 and TRBJ2-7; D may be TRBD2 (5 bases). V lost 5 bases and J lost 7, with 22 bases in between. CDR3 length equals 15 residues. Germline-derived CDR1 and CDR2 are SGHDT and YYEEEE. The DNA for the CDR3 is TGTGCCAGCAGTCTCTGGGCAGTAGCGACTGATGAGCAGTACTTC. It encodes CASSLWAVATDEQYF.

The count of this clone is one. The V call is TRBV5-4, the J call TRBJ2-1; D is unresolved. Germline CDR1 is SGHNT and CDR2 is YYREEE (reference sequence). The V and J ends lost 5 bases and 10 bases respectively, with 13 bases between them. The length of the CDR3 is 12 residues. CDR3 protein: CASSHRQYEQFF. CDR3 nucleotide sequence: TGTGCCAGCAGTCATCGGCAATACGAGCAGTTCTTC. The entire variable domain, with the rest obtained from reference TRBV5-4 and TRBJ2-1, is as follows: ETGVTQSPTHLIKTRGQQVTLRCSSQSGHNTVSWYQQALGQGPQFIFQYYREEENGRGNFPPRFSGLQFPNYSSELNVNALELDDSALYLCASSHRQYEQFFGPGTRLTVL.

The J gene is TRBJ1-5, the V gene TRBV11-2; tentatively, D is TRBD1 (5 bases). CDR1 and CDR2 from the germline V gene are SGHAT and FQNNGV. Trimming removed 3 bases at V and 7 bases at J, with 10 bases between. The CDR3 length is 13 residues. CDR3 loop: CASSLGDGQPQHF. The CDR3 DNA sequence: TGTGCCAGCAGCTTGGGGGATGGCCAGCCCCAGCATTTT.

This chain joins TRBV2 and TRBJ2-1, with TRBD2 identical over 9 bases. Germline assignment: CDR1 SNHLY and CDR2 FYNNEI. With V trimmed by 6 bases and J by 4 bases, 16 bases remained unmatched. The CDR3 runs 18 residues. In DNA, the CDR3 is TGTGCCAGCAGACCAGGAGCTAGCGGGGCACACGATTACAATGAGCAGTTCTTC. Its translation is CASRPGASGAHDYNEQFF. The whole variable domain, filled in from reference TRBV2 and TRBJ2-1, reads EPEVTQTPSHQVTQMGQEVILRCVPISNHLYFYWYRQILGQKVEFLVSFYNNEISEKSEIFDDQFSVERPDGSNFTLKIRSTKLEDSAMYFCASRPGASGAHDYNEQFFGPGTRLTVL.

The CDR3 nucleotides read TGTGCCACCAGCAGGGGAGACAGAAGTAACACTGAAGCTTTCTTT. Protein product: CATSRGDRSNTEAFF. The V call is TRBV15, the J call TRBJ1-1, with a weak D call TRBD1 (5 bases). The CDR3 is 15 residues long. Per germline, CDR1 LNHNV and CDR2 YYDKDF (reference sequence). The ends were cut back, 3 bases at V and 2 bases at J, with 13 bases in the middle.

The rearrangement joins TRBV6-1 to TRBJ1-3; the D gene is possibly TRBD1 (6 bases). Germline CDR1 is MNHNS and CDR2 is SASEGT. V gave up 0 bases and J gave up 9 bases, with 12 bases separating them. The CDR3 loop spans 14 amino acids. As DNA, the CDR3 is TGTGCCAGCAGTGAAGCGCACAGGGAGGTCACCATATATTTT. Its protein product is CASSEAHREVTIYF.

The gene calls are TRBV4-3 and TRBJ2-7; D is unclear. Between the trimmed V and J ends, which lost 4 bases and 0 bases, there was a span of 13 bases. From germline, CDR1 is LGHNA and CDR2 YSLEER. This CDR3 contains 15 residues. The DNA of the CDR3 is TGCGCCAGCAGCCCAAGTGGTGGCAGCTCCTACGAGCAGTACTTC. Protein sequence: CASSPSGGSSYEQYF.